This T cell receptor (beta chain) was recovered during a study of blood T cell repertoires in COVID-19. TCRdb keeps only in-frame clones here, not all; method: immunoSEQ multiplex PCR. The sample has some 200,000 clones, 87% seen once. Cohort 3 donors counted as recovered after two negative PCRs, clearance, or resolved symptoms. The CDR3 extends over 15 amino acids. J gave up 2 bases and V 6 bases, and 6 bases lay outside the gene matches. Per germline, CDR1 LNHDA and CDR2 SQIVND (reference sequence). The sequence came from a woman aged 25-40 years who had recovered from COVID-19. The chain recombines TRBV19 with TRBJ2-7, with 11 bases that match TRBD1. The sample comprised PBMCs or T cells enriched from blood (not recorded which). The CDR3: CASSQGTGGTYEQYF. CDR3 DNA: TGTGCCAGTAGCCAAGGGACAGGGGGGACCTACGAGCAGTACTTC. The variable domain in full, with the rest retrieved from reference TRBV19 and TRBJ2-7, is DGGITQSPKYLFRKEGQNVTLSCEQNLNHDAMYWYRQDPGQGLRLIYYSQIVNDFQKGDIAEGYSVSREKKESFPLTVTSAQKNPTAFYLCASSQGTGGTYEQYFGPGTRLTVT.